This T cell receptor (beta chain) was recorded in a study of CD8 T cells in Susac syndrome. RNA amounts of roughly 0.45 to 1 ug underwent reverse transcription with random hexamers. An immunoSEQ multiplex PCR generated amplified TCR beta CDR3 products spanning 54 Vbeta and 13 Jbeta. Using its own MiXCR run on the immunoSEQ multiplex PCR reads, TCRdb lists one record per CDR3 protein. The sample holds 65,000 to 90,000 distinct CDR3 sequences, about 95% seen once. This clonotype has a single count. This CDR3 has 11 amino acids. Deletions cut 3 bases from V and 6 bases from J, with 3 bases between. Germline values: CDR1 MNHEY, CDR2 SMNVEV (reference sequence). In blood CD8+ and CD4+ T cells, TCR beta underwent sequencing.

Material for sequencing was CD8+ T cells from PBMCs. This rearrangement joins TRBV27 to TRBJ2-1, with D uncertain. The receptor was derived from a human donor with multiple sclerosis. The DNA for the CDR3 is TGTGCCAGCAGTTTTCTCAATGAGCAGTTCTTC. Translation: CASSFLNEQFF.